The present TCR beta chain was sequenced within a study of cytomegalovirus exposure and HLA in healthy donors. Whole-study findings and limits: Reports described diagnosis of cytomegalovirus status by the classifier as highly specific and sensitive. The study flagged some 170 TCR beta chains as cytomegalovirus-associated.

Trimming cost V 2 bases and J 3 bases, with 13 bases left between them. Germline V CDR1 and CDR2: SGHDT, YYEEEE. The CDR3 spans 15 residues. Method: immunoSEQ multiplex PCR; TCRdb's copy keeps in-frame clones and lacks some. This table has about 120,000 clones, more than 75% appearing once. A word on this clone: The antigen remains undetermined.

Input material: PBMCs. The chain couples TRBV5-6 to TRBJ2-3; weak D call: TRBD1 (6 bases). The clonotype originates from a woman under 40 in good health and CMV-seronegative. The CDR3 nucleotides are TGTGCCAGCAGCTTTATTAGGGGGATGACAGATACGCAGTATTTT. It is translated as CASSFIRGMTDTQYF.